This TCR beta chain appears in the sequencing data of a study of a mutant IDH1 vaccine in newly diagnosed glioma. Across the whole study: Vaccines began 4-6 weeks after radiotherapy alone, or with temozolomide cycles. Study-wide results and caveats: Immune responses induced by vaccination arose in 90% to 95% of the patients.

TCRdb's copy holds only in-frame clones and misses some; the assay was immunoSEQ multiplex PCR. The repertoire holds some 36,000 clones, with roughly 79% as singletons. CDR3 length equals 14 residues. V was shortened by 1 base and J by 4 bases, with 11 bases between the two germline ends. Germline values: CDR1 LGHNA, CDR2 YSLEER. Regarding time point: week 5, during vaccination. Every vaccination contained 300 ug of the mutant IDH1 20-mer peptide and was paired with topical imiquimod. Comments on this clone: Its antigen is not identified.

The chain employs TRBV4-3 and TRBJ2-7; possibly TRBD2 for D (5 bases). Sequencing used PBMCs, obtained from a glioma patient whose treatment included an IDH1 peptide vaccine. The receptor comes from a man in his forties or fifties with glioma. DNA of the CDR3: TGCGCCAGCAGCCAAGTCGGGAAAACTTACGAGCAGTACTTC. It translates to CASSQVGKTYEQYF.